This passage covers 20 T cell receptor beta chains from one sample sequenced in a study of blood T cell repertoires in COVID-19. Assay: immunoSEQ multiplex PCR; the TCRdb copy retains only in-frame clones and omits some. Of some 240,000 clones in the sample, roughly 82% were seen once. The sample consisted of peripheral blood. The receptors come from a woman between 35 and 50 years old who had recovered from COVID-19.

The chain employs TRBV19 and TRBJ2-2; the match to TRBD1 covers 11 bases. The CDR3 covers 16 residues. J gave up 5 bases and V 4 bases, and 6 bases lay outside the gene matches. The germline gives CDR1 LNHDA, CDR2 SQIVND (reference sequence). CDR3 protein: CASSSPGQGDTGELFF. The CDR3 nucleotides are TGTGCCAGTAGTAGTCCGGGACAGGGGGATACCGGGGAGCTGTTTTTT. Full variable domain (outside the CDR3, taken from reference TRBV19 and TRBJ2-2): DGGITQSPKYLFRKEGQNVTLSCEQNLNHDAMYWYRQDPGQGLRLIYYSQIVNDFQKGDIAEGYSVSREKKESFPLTVTSAQKNPTAFYLCASSSPGQGDTGELFFGEGSRLTVL.

This chain connects TRBV19 to TRBJ2-7; D is possibly TRBD1 (5 bases). CDR1 and CDR2 from the germline V gene are LNHDA and SQIVND (reference sequence). V lost 1 base to trimming and J lost 5 bases, with 12 bases between them. The CDR3 runs 14 residues. CDR3 DNA: TGTGCCAGTAGTATAGGGGCAGGGCTGGACGAGCAGTACTTC. This sequence encodes CASSIGAGLDEQYF. The full variable domain, in which reference TRBV19 and TRBJ2-7 provide the parts outside the CDR3, is DGGITQSPKYLFRKEGQNVTLSCEQNLNHDAMYWYRQDPGQGLRLIYYSQIVNDFQKGDIAEGYSVSREKKESFPLTVTSAQKNPTAFYLCASSIGAGLDEQYFGPGTRLTVT.

The chain employs TRBV5-1 and TRBJ2-5, with 10 positions matching TRBD1. CDR3 length equals 16 residues. Germline CDR1 reads SGHRS; CDR2 reads YFSETQ. V was pared by 0 bases and J by 0 bases, with 2 bases of the junction left unmatched. CDR3 region: CASSLGGQGNQETQYF. CDR3 bases: TGCGCCAGCAGCTTGGGGGGACAGGGGAACCAAGAGACCCAGTACTTC. Complete variable domain (other parts from reference TRBV5-1 and TRBJ2-5): KAGVTQTPRYLIKTRGQQVTLSCSPISGHRSVSWYQQTPGQGLQFLFEYFSETQRNKGNFPGRFSGRQFSNSRSEMNVSTLELGDSALYLCASSLGGQGNQETQYFGPGTRLLVL.

This rearrangement joins TRBV3-1 (or the pseudogene TRBV3-2) to TRBJ1-2; D call uncertain. The CDR3 consists of 11 residues. Looked up from germline, CDR1 is LGHDT and CDR2 is YNNKEL (reference sequence). V was pared by 1 base and J by 7 bases, with 4 bases between. The CDR3 region is CASSQGAGYTF. The DNA for the CDR3 is TGTGCCAGCAGCCAAGGGGCTGGCTACACCTTC.

This chain joins TRBV7-8 and TRBJ2-7; D is unclear. Germline lookup yields CDR1 SGHVS and CDR2 FQNEAQ. Trimming shortened V by 4 bases and J by 3 bases, and 19 bases separated the two germline ends. The CDR3 extends over 16 amino acids. Here the CDR3 DNA reads TGTGCCAGCAGCTCCACGACCCAGAAGGCTAGCTACGAGCAGTACTTC. Amino acid sequence: CASSSTTQKASYEQYF.

The chain combines TRBV7-2 with TRBJ2-5; 8 positions agree with TRBD1. Germline V gives CDR1 SGHTA, CDR2 FQGNSA. The J segment lost 1 base and the V segment lost 5 bases, leaving 3 bases of the junction unmatched. The CDR3 consists of 14 residues. Written as DNA, the CDR3 is TGTGCCAGCAGCCCACAGGGGGGCCAAGAGACCCAGTACTTC. Its protein is CASSPQGGQETQYF.

This rearrangement joins TRBV7-9 to TRBJ1-1; 9 bases fit TRBD1. The germline gives CDR1 SEHNR, CDR2 FQNEAQ (reference sequence). With V trimmed by 2 bases and J by 2 bases, 3 bases remained unmatched. This CDR3 has 15 residues. The CDR3 DNA is TGTGCCAGCAGCTTAACAGGGGGCAAAAACACTGAAGCTTTCTTT. The encoded protein is CASSLTGGKNTEAFF.

CDR3 sequence: CASGPSGGNTGELFF. CDR3 sequence (DNA): TGTGCCAGCGGACCTAGCGGGGGAAACACCGGGGAGCTGTTTTTT. V gene TRBV2 combines with J gene TRBJ2-2, with TRBD2 matching over 10 bases. Per germline, CDR1 SNHLY and CDR2 FYNNEI. The CDR3 covers 15 residues. Trimming cost V 8 bases and J 2 bases; bases outside gene matches: 5.

The chain's CDR3 is CASRQGGGANVLTF. Here the CDR3 DNA reads TGTGCCAGCAGACAGGGTGGTGGGGCCAACGTCCTGACTTTC. The chain couples TRBV28 to TRBJ2-6; possibly TRBD1 for D (6 bases). This CDR3 has 14 amino acids. The germline gives CDR1 MDHEN, CDR2 SYDVKM. The V gene lost 6 bases and the J gene lost 3 bases, with 9 bases spanning the gap.

This chain links TRBV18 with TRBJ1-4; 7 bases align to TRBD1. The germline CDR1 and CDR2 sequences are KGHSH and LQKENI. The CDR3 is 15 amino acids. The trim removed 3 bases at V and 7 bases at J, leaving 8 bases unmatched. The CDR3 region has the DNA TGTGCCAGCTCACCCCTCTCAGGGGGATCTGAAAAACTGTTTTTT. Protein: CASSPLSGGSEKLFF.

This clone was picked up one time. This chain connects TRBV4-3 to TRBJ2-7; D not resolved. Trimming removed 3 bases at V and 3 bases at J, with 12 bases between. Germline V gives CDR1 LGHNA, CDR2 YSLEER. The CDR3 is 14 amino acids. DNA of the CDR3: TGCGCCAGCAGCCATAGTTACGGAGACTACGAGCAGTACTTC. This translates into CASSHSYGDYEQYF.

This clone came up once. The chain joins TRBV18 to TRBJ2-2; a possible D gene is TRBD2 (5 bases). The CDR3 contains 14 residues. The V and J ends lost 3 bases and 5 bases respectively, with 10 bases between them. CDR1 is KGHSH, CDR2 LQKENI, per germline. The CDR3 loop is CASSPSRATGELFF. Here the CDR3 DNA reads TGTGCCAGCTCACCCTCGAGGGCGACCGGGGAGCTGTTTTTT.

The sample holds one count of this clone. The J gene is TRBJ1-2, the V gene TRBV9; 12 bases agree with TRBD1. Per the germline V gene, CDR1 is SGDLS and CDR2 is YYNGEE. J lost 2 bases, V lost 0 bases, and 2 bases had no gene match. This CDR3 has 16 residues. The CDR3 DNA is TGTGCCAGCAGCGTAGGGGGACAGGGGGCAAACTATGGCTACACCTTC. This translates into CASSVGGQGANYGYTF.

The rearrangement links TRBV30 to TRBJ1-2, with D perhaps TRBD1 (5 bases). V dropped 4 bases and J dropped 8 bases, with 17 bases sitting between them. This CDR3 is built from 13 residues. Per the germline V gene, CDR1 is GTSNPN and CDR2 is SVGIG (reference sequence). The CDR3 DNA is TGTGCCTGGACCCGGCGGGGGATTCAGGGCTACACCTTC. Residues: CAWTRRGIQGYTF.

This chain joins TRBV7-2 and TRBJ1-1; the D gene is possibly TRBD1 (5 bases). This CDR3 is built from 14 residues. CDR1 and CDR2 (germline): SGHTA, FQGNSA. Trimming took off 5 bases at V and 5 bases at J, with 15 bases between the two ends. CDR3 nucleotides: TGTGCCAGCAGCCCCTCGGCAGGGTTGACTGAAGCTTTCTTT. This codes for CASSPSAGLTEAFF.

This clone was seen just once. This chain links TRBV6-6 with TRBJ1-2; D remains unclear. The V gene's germline CDR1 is MNHNY and CDR2 SVGAGI (reference sequence). This CDR3 is 13 amino acids long. Trimming pared 2 bases from V and 4 bases from J, leaving 8 bases between. The CDR3 nucleotides are TGTGCCAGCAGTTACGGGGAGTTCTATGGCTACACCTTC. Protein product: CASSYGEFYGYTF.

Many counts were recorded for this clone. The identical CDR3 is also encoded by other nucleotide sequences in the sample. The chain links TRBV5-1 to TRBJ2-1; D perhaps matches TRBD1 (5 bases). Germline V gives CDR1 SGHRS, CDR2 YFSETQ. The V gene lost 4 bases and the J gene lost 6 bases, with 8 bases spanning the gap. This CDR3 is built from 12 residues. The CDR3 here is CASSVQGNEQFF. DNA for the CDR3: TGCGCCAGCAGCGTCCAGGGCAATGAGCAGTTCTTC.

V gene TRBV4-3 combines with J gene TRBJ1-6; 9 nucleotides align to TRBD1. V was pared by 1 base and J by 7 bases, with 11 bases of the junction left unmatched. CDR3 length: 18 residues. In germline, CDR1 is LGHNA, CDR2 YSLEER. The CDR3 region has the DNA TGCGCCAGCAGCCAAGTTGCCTCCGGGACAGGGAACAATTCACCCCTCCACTTT. Translated, it gives CASSQVASGTGNNSPLHF.

The chain couples TRBV12-5 to TRBJ2-3, with TRBD1 as a possible D gene (5 bases). Germline-derived CDR1 and CDR2 are LGHNT and FRNRAP. The CDR3 covers 16 residues. Trimming pared 2 bases from V and 4 bases from J, leaving 16 bases between. CDR3 sequence (DNA): TGTGCTAGTGGTTTGAGAGTGGCAGGGTCCGCAGATACGCAGTATTTT. As protein: CASGLRVAGSADTQYF.

This clone was counted only a few times. The chain combines TRBV4-2 with TRBJ2-2, with 7 bases matching TRBD2. The germline CDR1 and CDR2 sequences are LGHNA and YNFKEQ. The junction had 7 bases not matched to a gene; V was cut back by 4 bases and J by 5 bases. The length of the CDR3 is 15 residues. The chain's CDR3 is CASSRDYLGTGELFF. As DNA, the CDR3 is TGTGCCAGCAGCCGGGACTACCTGGGTACCGGGGAGCTGTTTTTT.